This TCR beta chain was profiled in a study of blood T cell repertoires in COVID-19. Turning to the study itself: The study drew acute and convalescent COVID-19 samples from the United States, Italy and Spain. The cDNA or gDNA used as material had been derived from T cells, B-cell-depleted T cells, or PBMCs.

Original processing notes: Estimation of nucleated cell counts relied on the amplification of reference gene primers. Repertoires were generated with immunoSEQ multiplex PCR, while TCRdb's copy carries only in-frame clones and drops some. The D gene and trimming were derived from the DNA, and the V and J assignments and clone size from that table. Here the sample spans about 180,000 clones, approximately 86% being singletons. Germline assignment: CDR1 LGHNA and CDR2 YNFKEQ. The CDR3 loop spans 16 amino acids. Trimming took off 1 base at V and 1 base at J, with 8 bases between the two ends. A note on this clone: Other DNA sequences of this sample code for an identical CDR3.

The chain is built from TRBV4-2 and TRBJ1-6; possibly TRBD1 for D (5 bases). Input material: peripheral blood. This TCR was recovered from a middle-aged man with active or convalescent COVID-19. This CDR3 reads CASSQGGVSYNSPLHF. DNA of the CDR3: TGTGCCAGCAGCCAAGGGGGGGTGTCCTATAATTCACCCCTCCACTTT.